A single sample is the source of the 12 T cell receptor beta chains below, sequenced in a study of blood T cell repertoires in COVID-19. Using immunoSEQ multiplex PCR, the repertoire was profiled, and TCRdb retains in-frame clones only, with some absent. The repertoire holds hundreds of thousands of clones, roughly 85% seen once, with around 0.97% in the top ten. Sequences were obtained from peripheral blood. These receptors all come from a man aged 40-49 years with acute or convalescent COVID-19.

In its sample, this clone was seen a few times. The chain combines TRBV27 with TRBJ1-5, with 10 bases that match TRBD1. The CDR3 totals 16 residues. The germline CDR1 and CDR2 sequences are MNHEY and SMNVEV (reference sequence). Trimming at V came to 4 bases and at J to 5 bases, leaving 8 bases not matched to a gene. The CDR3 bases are TGTGCCAGCAGTTCCTCAAGACAGGGGGCTTATCAGCCCCAGCATTTT. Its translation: CASSSSRQGAYQPQHF.

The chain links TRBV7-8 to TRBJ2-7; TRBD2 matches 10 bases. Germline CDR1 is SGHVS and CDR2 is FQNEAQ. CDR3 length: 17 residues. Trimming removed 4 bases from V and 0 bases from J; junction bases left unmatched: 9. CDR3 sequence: CASSSTPSGGSSYEQYF. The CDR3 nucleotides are TGTGCCAGCAGCTCGACGCCTAGCGGGGGAAGCTCCTACGAGCAGTACTTC.

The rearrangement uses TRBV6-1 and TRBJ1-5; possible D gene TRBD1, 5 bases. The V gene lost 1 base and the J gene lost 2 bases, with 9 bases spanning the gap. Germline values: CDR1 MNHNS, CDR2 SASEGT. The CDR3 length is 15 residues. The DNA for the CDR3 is TGTGCCAGCAGTGAAGGGGGGGGTGGCAATCAGCCCCAGCATTTT. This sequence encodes CASSEGGGGNQPQHF.

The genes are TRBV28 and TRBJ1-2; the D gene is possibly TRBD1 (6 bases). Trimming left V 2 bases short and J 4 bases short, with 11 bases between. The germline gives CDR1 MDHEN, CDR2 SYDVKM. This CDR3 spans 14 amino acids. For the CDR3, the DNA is TGTGCCAGCAGTTTAGTTGGCAGGGGCTATGGCTACACCTTC. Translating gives CASSLVGRGYGYTF.

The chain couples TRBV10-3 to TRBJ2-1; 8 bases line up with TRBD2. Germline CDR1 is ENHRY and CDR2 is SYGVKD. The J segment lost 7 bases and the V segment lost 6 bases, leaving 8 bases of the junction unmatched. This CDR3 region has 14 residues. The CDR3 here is CAISSGGPGNEQFF. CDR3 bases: TGTGCCATCAGCTCGGGGGGGCCAGGGAATGAGCAGTTCTTC.

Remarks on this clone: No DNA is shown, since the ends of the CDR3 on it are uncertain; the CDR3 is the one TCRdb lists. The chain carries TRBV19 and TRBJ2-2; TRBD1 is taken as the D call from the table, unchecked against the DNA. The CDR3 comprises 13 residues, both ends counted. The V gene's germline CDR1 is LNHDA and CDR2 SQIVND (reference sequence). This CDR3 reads CASTSGQPGELFF.

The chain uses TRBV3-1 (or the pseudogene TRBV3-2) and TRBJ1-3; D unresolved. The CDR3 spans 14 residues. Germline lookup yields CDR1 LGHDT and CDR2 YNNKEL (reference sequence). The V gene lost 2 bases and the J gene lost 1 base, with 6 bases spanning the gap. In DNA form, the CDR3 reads TGTGCCAGCAGCCAACGGGAATCTGGAAACACCATATATTTT. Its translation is CASSQRESGNTIYF.

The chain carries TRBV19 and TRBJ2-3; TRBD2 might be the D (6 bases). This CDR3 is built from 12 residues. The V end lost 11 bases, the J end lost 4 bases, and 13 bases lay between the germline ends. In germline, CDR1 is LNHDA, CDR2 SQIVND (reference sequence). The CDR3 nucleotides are TGTGCCTCCGGAGGGAGCGCAGATACGCAGTATTTT. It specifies CASGGSADTQYF.

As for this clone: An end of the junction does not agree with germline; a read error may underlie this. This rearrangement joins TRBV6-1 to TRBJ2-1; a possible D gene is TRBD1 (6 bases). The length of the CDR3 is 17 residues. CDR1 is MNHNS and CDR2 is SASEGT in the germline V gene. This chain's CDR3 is CASREGPGHTTYNEQFF. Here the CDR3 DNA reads TGTGCCAGCCGTGAAGGCCCGGGACACACAACCTACAATGAGCAGTTCTTC.

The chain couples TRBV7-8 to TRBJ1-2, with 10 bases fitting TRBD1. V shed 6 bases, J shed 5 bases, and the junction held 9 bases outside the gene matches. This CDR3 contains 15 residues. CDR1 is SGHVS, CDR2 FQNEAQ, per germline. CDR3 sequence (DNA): TGTGCCAGCAGTTTGACGACAGGGGGCGTTTATGGCTACACCTTC. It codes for CASSLTTGGVYGYTF.

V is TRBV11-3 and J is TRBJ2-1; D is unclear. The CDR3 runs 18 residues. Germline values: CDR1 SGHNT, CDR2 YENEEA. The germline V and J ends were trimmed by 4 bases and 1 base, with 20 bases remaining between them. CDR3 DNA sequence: TGTGCCAGCAGCTCCAGTGACCCGAGCGTGAGGTCCTACAATGAGCAGTTCTTC. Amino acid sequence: CASSSSDPSVRSYNEQFF.

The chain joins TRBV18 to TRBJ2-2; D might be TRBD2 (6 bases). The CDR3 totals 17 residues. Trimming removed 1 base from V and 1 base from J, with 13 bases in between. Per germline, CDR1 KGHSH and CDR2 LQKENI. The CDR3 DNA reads TGTGCCAGCTCACCACTCGACGGGGGAATGAACACCGGGGAGCTGTTTTTT. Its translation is CASSPLDGGMNTGELFF. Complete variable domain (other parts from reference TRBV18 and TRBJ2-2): NAGVMQNPRHLVRRRGQEARLRCSPMKGHSHVYWYRQLPEEGLKFMVYLQKENIIDESGMPKERFSAEFPKEGPSILRIQQVVRGDSAAYFCASSPLDGGMNTGELFFGEGSRLTVL.